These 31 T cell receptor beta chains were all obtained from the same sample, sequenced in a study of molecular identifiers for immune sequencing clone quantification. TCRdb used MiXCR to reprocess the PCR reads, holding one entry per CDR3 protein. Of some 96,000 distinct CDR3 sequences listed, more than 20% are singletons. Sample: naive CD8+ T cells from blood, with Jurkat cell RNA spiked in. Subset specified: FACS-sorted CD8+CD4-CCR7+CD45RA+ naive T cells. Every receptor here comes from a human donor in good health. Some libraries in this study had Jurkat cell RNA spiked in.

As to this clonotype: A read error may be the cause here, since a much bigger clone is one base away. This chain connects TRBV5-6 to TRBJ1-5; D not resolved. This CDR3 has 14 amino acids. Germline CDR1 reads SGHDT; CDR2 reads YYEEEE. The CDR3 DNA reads TGTGCCAGCAGCTTCGGGGTAGGCAATCCGCCCCAGCATTTT. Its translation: CASSFGVGNPPQHF.

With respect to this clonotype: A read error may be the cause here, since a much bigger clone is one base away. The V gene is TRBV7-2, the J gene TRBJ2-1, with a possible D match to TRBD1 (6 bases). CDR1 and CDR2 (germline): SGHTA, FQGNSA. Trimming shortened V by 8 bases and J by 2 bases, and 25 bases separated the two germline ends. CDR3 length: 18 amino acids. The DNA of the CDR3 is TGTGCCAGCGGCTCCCGACAGGAACAGCTAGTGGCCTACAATGAGCAGTTCTTC. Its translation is CASGSRQEQLVAYNEQFF.

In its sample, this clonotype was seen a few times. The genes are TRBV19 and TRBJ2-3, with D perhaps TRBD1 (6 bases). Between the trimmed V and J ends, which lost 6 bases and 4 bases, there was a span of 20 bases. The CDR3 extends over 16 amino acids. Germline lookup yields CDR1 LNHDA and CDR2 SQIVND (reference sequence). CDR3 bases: TGTGCCAGTAGCGAAAACATCGGCAGGGGTCCAGATACGCAGTATTTT. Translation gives CASSENIGRGPDTQYF.

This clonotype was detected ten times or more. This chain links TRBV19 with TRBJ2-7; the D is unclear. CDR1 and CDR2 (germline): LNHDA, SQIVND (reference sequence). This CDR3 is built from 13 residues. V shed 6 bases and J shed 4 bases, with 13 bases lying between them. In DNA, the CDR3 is TGTGCCAGTAGCGTCGGCTGGGGATACGAGCAGTACTTC. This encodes CASSVGWGYEQYF.

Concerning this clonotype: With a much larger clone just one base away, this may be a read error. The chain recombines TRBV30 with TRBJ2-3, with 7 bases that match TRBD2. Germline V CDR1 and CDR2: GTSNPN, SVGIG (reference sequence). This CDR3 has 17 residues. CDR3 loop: CAWSFAGATFGTGTQYF. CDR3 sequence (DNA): TGTGCCTGGAGTTTTGCGGGAGCCACCTTCGGCACAGGTACGCAGTATTTT.

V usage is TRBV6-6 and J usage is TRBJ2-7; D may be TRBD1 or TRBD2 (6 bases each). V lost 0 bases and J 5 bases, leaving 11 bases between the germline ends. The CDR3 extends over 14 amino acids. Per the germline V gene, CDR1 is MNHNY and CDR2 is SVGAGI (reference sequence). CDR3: CASSYSGGLNEQYF. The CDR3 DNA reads TGTGCCAGCAGTTACTCTGGGGGGCTAAACGAGCAGTACTTC.

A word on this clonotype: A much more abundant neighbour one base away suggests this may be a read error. The CDR3 DNA reads as TGTGCCAGCAGCTCAGGGCCGGGCGCCTACGAGCAGTACTTC. As protein: CASSSGPGAYEQYF. The chain couples TRBV27 to TRBJ2-7, with D maybe TRBD1 (5 bases). V dropped 6 bases and J dropped 2 bases, with 14 bases sitting between them. CDR3 size: 14 residues. Germline V gives CDR1 MNHEY, CDR2 SMNVEV (reference sequence).

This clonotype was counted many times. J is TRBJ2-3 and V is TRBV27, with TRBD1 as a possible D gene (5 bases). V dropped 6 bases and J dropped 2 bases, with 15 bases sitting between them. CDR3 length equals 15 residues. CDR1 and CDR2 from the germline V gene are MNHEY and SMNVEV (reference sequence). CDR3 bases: TGTGCCAGCAGCCCCATGGGCGGACACACAGATACGCAGTATTTT. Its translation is CASSPMGGHTDTQYF.

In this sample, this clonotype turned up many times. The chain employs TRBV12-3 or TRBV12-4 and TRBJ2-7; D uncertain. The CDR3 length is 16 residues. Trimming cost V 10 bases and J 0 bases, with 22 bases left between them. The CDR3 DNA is TGTGCCACCCGGCACCGAGGAGACTTTAGCTCCTACGAGCAGTACTTC. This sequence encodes CATRHRGDFSSYEQYF.

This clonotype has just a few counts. CDR3 bases: TGTGCCAGCAGTTTGAATAGCGGGGACCCCAATGAGCAGTTCTTC. This codes for CASSLNSGDPNEQFF. The gene calls are TRBV6-5 and TRBJ2-1, with 8 positions matching TRBD2. V was pared by 4 bases and J by 6 bases, with 8 bases of the junction left unmatched. CDR1 is MNHEY and CDR2 is SVGAGI in the germline V gene. There are 15 residues in the CDR3.

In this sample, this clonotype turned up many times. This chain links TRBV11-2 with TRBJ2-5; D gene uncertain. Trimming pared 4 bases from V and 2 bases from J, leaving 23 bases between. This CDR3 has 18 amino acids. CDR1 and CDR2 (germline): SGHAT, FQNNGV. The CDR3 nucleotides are TGTGCCAGCAGCTGGGCGCCCAAGGGCGGAGATGATCAAGAGACCCAGTACTTC. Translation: CASSWAPKGGDDQETQYF. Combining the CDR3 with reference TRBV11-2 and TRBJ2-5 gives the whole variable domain EAGVAQSPRYKIIEKRQSVAFWCNPISGHATLYWYQQILGQGPKLLIQFQNNGVVDDSQLPKDRFSAERLKGVDSTLKIQPAKLEDSAVYLCASSWAPKGGDDQETQYFGPGTRLLVL.

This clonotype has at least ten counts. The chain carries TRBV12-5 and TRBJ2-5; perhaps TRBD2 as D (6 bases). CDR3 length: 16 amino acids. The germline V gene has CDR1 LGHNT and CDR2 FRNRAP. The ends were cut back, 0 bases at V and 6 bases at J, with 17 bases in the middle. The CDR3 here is CASGLVEEGPVKTQYF. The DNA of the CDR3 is TGTGCTAGTGGTTTGGTAGAGGAGGGTCCGGTGAAGACCCAGTACTTC.

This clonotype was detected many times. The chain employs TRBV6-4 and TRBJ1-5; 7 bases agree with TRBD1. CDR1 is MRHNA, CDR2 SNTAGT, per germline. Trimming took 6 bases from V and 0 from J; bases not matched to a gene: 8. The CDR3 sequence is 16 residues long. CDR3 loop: CASSSGQTYSNQPQHF. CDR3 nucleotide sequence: TGTGCCAGCAGCTCGGGACAGACTTATAGCAATCAGCCCCAGCATTTT.

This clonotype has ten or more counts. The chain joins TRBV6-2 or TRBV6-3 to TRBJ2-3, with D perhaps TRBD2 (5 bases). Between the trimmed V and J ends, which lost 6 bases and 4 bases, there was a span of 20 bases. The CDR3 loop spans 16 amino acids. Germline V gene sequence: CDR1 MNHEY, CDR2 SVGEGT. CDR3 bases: TGTGCCAGCAGCACACCTAGGAGGAAGTACCCAGATACGCAGTATTTT. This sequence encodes CASSTPRRKYPDTQYF.

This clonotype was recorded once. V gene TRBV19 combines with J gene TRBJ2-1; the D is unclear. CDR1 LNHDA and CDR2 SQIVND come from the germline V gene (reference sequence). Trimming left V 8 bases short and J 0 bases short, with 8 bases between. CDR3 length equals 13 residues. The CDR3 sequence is CASSFRSYNEQFF. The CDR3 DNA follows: TGTGCCAGTTCTTTCCGCTCCTACAATGAGCAGTTCTTC.

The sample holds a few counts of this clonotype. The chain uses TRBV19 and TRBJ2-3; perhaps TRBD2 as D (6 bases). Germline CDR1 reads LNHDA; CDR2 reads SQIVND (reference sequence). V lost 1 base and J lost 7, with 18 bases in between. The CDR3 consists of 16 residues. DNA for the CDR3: TGTGCCAGTAGTATAGGTGGCGGACGGAGGGCCCATACGCAGTATTTT. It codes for CASSIGGGRRAHTQYF.

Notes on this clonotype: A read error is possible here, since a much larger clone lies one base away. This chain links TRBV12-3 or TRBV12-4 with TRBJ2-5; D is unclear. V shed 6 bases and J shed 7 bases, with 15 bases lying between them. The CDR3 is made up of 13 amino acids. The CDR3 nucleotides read TGTGCCAGCAGGGAGCTAGGGTCGGGGACCCAGTACTTC. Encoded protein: CASRELGSGTQYF.

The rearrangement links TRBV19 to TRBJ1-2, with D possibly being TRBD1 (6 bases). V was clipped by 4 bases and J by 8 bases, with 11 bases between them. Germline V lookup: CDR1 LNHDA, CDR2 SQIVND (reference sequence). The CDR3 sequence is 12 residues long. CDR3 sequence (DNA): TGTGCCAGTAGTACGGACAGTGCCGGCTACACCTTC. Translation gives CASSTDSAGYTF. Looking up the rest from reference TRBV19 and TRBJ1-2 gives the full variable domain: DGGITQSPKYLFRKEGQNVTLSCEQNLNHDAMYWYRQDPGQGLRLIYYSQIVNDFQKGDIAEGYSVSREKKESFPLTVTSAQKNPTAFYLCASSTDSAGYTFGSGTRLTVV.

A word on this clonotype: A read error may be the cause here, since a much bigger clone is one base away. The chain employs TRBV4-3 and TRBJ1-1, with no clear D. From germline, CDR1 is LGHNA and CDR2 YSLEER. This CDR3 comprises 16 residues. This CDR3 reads CARSQDRSVMNTEAFF. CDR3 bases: TGCGCCCGCAGCCAAGATCGCTCAGTCATGAACACTGAAGCTTTCTTT.

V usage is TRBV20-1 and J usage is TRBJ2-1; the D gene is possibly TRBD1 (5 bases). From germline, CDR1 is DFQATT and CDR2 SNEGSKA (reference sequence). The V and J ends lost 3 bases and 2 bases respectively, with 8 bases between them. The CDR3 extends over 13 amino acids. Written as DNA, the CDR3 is TGCAGTGCTAGCAGGGCGACCTACAATGAGCAGTTCTTC. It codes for CSASRATYNEQFF.

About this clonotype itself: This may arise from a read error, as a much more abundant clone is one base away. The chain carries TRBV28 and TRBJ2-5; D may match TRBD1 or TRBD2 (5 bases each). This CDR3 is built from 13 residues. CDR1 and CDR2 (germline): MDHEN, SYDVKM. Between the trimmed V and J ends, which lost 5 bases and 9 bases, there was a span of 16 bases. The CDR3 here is CASSTIPTAAQYF. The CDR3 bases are TGTGCCAGCAGTACCATCCCGACAGCGGCCCAGTACTTC.

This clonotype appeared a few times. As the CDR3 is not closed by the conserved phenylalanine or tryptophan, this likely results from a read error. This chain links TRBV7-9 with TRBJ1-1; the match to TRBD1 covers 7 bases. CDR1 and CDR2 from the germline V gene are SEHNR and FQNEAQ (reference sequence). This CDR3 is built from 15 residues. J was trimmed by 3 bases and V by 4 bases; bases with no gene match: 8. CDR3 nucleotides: TGTGCCAGCAGCTCGACAGGGTATGGGTACACTGAAGCTTTCTCT. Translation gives CASSSTGYGYTEAFS.

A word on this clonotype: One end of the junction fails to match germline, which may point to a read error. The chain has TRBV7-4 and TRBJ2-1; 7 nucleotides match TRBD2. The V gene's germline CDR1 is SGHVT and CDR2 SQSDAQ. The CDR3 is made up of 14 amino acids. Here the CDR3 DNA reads TGTGCCAGCAGCTCTAGCGGCTCCTACAATGAGCAGTTGTTC. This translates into CASSSSGSYNEQLF.

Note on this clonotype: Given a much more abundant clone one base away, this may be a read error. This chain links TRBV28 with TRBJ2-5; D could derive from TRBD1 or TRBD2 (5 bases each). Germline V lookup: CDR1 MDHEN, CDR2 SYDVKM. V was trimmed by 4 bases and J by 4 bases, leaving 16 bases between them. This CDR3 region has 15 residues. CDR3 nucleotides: TGTGCCAGCAGTTCGCCGGGACGGCAGCGAGAGACCCAGTACTTC. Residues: CASSSPGRQRETQYF.

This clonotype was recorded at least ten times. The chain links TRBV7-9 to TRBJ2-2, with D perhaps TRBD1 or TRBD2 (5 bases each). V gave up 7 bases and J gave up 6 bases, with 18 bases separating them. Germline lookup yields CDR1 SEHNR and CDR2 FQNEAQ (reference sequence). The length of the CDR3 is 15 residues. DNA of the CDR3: TGTGCCAGCAAGGTCCCGGGACCTTATCCCGGGGAGCTGTTTTTT. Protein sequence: CASKVPGPYPGELFF.

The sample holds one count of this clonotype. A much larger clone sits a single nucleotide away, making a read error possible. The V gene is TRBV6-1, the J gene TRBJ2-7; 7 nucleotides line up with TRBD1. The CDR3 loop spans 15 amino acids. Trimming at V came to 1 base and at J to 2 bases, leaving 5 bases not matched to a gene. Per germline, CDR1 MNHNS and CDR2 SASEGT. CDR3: CASSEVGQETYEQYF. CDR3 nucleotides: TGTGCCAGCAGTGAAGTTGGACAGGAGACCTACGAGCAGTACTTC.

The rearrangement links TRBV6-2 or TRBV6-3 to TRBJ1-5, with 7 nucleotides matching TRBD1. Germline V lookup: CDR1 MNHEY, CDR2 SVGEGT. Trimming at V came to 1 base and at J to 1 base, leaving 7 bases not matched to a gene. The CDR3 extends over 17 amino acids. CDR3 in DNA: TGTGCCAGCAGTTACTTGAGTTTGACAGGGAGCAATCAGCCCCAGCATTTT. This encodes CASSYLSLTGSNQPQHF.

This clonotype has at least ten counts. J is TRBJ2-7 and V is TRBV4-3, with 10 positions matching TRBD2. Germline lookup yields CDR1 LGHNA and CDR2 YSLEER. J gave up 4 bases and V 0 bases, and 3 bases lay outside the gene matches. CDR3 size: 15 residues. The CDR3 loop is CASSQEASGRYEQYF. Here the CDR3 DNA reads TGCGCCAGCAGCCAAGAGGCTAGCGGGAGATACGAGCAGTACTTC.

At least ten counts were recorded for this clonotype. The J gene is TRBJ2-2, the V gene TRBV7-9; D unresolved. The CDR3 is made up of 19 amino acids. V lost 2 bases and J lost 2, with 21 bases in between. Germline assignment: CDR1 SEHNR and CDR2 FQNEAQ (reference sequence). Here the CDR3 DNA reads TGTGCCAGCAGCTTATTCGCCTTATCGCAGGTGGTAAACACCGGGGAGCTGTTTTTT. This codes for CASSLFALSQVVNTGELFF.

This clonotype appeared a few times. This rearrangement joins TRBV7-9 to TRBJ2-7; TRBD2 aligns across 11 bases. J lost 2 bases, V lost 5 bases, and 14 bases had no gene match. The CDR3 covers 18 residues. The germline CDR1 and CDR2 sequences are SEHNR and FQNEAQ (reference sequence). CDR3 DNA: TGTGCCAGCAGCCCCTTCCCTAGCGGGGGGCCAGACCCCTACGAGCAGTACTTC. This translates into CASSPFPSGGPDPYEQYF.

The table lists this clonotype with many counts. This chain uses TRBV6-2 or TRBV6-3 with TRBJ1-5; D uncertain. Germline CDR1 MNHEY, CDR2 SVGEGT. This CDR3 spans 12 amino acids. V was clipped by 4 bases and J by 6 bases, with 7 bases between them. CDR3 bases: TGTGCCAGCAGTTTCATACGTCAGCCCCAGCATTTT. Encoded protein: CASSFIRQPQHF.